This T cell receptor beta chain came from a study of T-cell memory formation after mild COVID-19. Notes on the study in general: The main location of contracting CD4+ clones was CM and EM, and that of contracting CD8+ clones was EMRA. Memory cells collected pre-infection included some clones that later responded, suggesting cross-reactive memory joined. A balance of CD4 and CD8 characterized clones contracting day 15 to 85, whereas later expanders leaned CD4+.

It was 5'RACE with constant-segment primers that produced the TCR alpha and TCR beta cDNA libraries, which carried sample barcodes and UMIs. Via MiXCR, TCRdb re-called the 5' RACE reads, giving one row per CDR3 protein. Of approximately 150,000 distinct CDR3 sequences in the sample, about 14% are singletons; the top ten hold around an eighth. A note on this clonotype: What it binds is not known.

The TCR originated in an adult woman who had mild COVID-19 (a few samples of this study predate the infection). Cell type and time point are not known. Material for sequencing was PBMCs or a T cell subset sorted from them (not recorded which).

The CDR3 DNA is TGCGCCAGCAGCCAGCCAAAGCACGGGCGCGAGCAGTACTTC. This encodes CASSQPKHGREQYF. The chain carries TRBV4-1 and TRBJ2-7; D remains ambiguous. CDR1 is MGHRA and CDR2 is YSYEKL in the germline V gene. The CDR3 runs to 14 residues. With 3 bases removed from V and 6 bases from J, the gap between germline ends came to 15 bases.